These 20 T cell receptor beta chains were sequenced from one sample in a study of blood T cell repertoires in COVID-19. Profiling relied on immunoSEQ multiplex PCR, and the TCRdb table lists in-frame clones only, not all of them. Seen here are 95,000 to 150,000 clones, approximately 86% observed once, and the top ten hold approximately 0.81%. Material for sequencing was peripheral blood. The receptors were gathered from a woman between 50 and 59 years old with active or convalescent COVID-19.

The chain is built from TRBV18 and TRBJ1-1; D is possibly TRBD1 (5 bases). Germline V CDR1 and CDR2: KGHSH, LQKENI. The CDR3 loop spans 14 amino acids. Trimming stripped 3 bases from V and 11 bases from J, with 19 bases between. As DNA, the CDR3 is TGTGCCAGCTCACCCGGGGGGATCAGAGCCCAGGCTTTCTTT. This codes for CASSPGGIRAQAFF.

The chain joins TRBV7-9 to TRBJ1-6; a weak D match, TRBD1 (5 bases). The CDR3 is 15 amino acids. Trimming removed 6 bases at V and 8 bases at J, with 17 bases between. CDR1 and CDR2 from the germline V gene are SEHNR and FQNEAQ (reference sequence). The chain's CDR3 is CASRNLNLQDSPLHF. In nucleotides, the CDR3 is TGTGCCAGCAGGAACTTGAACCTACAGGATTCACCCCTCCACTTT.

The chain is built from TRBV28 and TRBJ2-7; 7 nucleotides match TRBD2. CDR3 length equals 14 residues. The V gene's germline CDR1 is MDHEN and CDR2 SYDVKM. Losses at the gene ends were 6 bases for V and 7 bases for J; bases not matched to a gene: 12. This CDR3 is CASRAGRFLGEQYF. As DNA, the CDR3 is TGTGCCAGCAGAGCGGGGAGGTTTCTGGGGGAGCAGTACTTC.

CDR3 nucleotide sequence: TGTGCCAGCAGCTTAATCCGGGGAACCGGGGAGCTGTTTTTT. Translation: CASSLIRGTGELFF. V usage is TRBV7-2 and J usage is TRBJ2-2; D might be TRBD2 (5 bases). The CDR3 contains 14 residues. Germline CDR1 SGHTA, CDR2 FQGNSA. Trimming removed 2 bases at V and 5 bases at J, with 9 bases between.

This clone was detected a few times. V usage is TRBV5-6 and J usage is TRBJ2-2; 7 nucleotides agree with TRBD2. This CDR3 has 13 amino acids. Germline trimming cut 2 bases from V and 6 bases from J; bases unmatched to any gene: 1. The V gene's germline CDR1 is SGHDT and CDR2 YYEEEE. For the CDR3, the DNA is TGTGCCAGCAGCTTCCTAGCGGCCGGGGAGCTGTTTTTT. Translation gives CASSFLAAGELFF.

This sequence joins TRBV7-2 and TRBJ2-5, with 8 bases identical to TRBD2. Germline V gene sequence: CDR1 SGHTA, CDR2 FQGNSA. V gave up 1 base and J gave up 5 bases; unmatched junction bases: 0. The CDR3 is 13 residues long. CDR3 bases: TGTGCCAGCAGCTTAGGCGGGAGGGAGACCCAGTACTTC. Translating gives CASSLGGRETQYF.

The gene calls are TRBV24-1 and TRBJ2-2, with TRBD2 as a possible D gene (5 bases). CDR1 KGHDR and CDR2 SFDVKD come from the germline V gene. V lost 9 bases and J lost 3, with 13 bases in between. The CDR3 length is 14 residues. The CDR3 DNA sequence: TGTGCCACCCCTCCGGGATTGTACACCGGGGAGCTGTTTTTT. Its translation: CATPPGLYTGELFF.

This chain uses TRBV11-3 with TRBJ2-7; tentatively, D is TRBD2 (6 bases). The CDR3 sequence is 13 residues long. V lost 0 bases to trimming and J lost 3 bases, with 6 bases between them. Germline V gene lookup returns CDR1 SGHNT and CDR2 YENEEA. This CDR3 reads CASSLDGGYEQYF. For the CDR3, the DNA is TGTGCCAGCAGCTTAGACGGGGGCTACGAGCAGTACTTC. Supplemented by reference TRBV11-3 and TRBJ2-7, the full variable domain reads EAGVVQSPRYKIIEKKQPVAFWCNPISGHNTLYWYLQNLGQGPELLIRYENEEAVDDSQLPKDRFSAERLKGVDSTLKIQPAELGDSAVYLCASSLDGGYEQYFGPGTRLTVT.

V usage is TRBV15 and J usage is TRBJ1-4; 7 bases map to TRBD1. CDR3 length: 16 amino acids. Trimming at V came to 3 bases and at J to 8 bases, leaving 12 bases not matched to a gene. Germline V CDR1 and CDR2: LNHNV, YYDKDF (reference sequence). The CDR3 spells CATSRENRGGNEKLFF. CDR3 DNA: TGTGCCACCAGCAGGGAGAACAGGGGCGGAAACGAAAAACTGTTTTTT.

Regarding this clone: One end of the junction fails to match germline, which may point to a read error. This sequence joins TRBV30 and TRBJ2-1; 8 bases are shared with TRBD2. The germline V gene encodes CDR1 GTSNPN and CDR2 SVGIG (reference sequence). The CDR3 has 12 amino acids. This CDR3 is CARRTSWNEQFF. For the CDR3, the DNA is TGTGCCCGGAGGACTAGCTGGAATGAGCAGTTCTTC.

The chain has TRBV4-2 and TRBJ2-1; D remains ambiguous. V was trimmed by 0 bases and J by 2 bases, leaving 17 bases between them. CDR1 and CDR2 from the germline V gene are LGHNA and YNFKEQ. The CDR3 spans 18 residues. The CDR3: CASSQDLATVSTYNEQFF. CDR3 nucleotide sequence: TGTGCCAGCAGCCAAGATTTGGCGACTGTATCTACCTACAATGAGCAGTTCTTC.

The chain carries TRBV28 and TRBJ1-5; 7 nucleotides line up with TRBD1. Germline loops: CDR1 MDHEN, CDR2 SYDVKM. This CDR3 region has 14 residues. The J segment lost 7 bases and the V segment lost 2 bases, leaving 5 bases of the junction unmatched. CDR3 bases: TGTGCCAGCAGTTTACAGGGGGTTAGCCAGCCCCAGCATTTT. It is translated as CASSLQGVSQPQHF.

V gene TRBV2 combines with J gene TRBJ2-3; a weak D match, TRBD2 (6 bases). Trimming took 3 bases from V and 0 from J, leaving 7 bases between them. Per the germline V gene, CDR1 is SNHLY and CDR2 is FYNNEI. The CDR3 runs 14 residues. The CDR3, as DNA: TGTGCCAGCAGTGACGGGACTAGCACAGATACGCAGTATTTT. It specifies CASSDGTSTDTQYF.

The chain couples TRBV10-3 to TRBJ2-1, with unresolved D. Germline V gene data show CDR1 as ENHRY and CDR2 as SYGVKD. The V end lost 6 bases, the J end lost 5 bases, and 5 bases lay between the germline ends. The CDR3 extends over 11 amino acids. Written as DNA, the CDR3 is TGTGCCATCAGCCTTAACAATGAGCAGTTCTTC. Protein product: CAISLNNEQFF.

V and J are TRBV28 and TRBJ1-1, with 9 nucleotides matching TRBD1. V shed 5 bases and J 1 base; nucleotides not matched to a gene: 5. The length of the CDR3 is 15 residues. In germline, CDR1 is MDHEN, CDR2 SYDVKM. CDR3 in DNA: TGTGCCAGCAGTCCAAGGGGACAGGGGAACACTGAAGCTTTCTTT. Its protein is CASSPRGQGNTEAFF.

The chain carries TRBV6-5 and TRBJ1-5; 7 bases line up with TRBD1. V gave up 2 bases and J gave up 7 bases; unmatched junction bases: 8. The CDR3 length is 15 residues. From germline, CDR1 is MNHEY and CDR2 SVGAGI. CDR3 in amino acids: CASSYGPGGNQPQHF. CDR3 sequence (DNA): TGTGCCAGCAGTTACGGCCCAGGGGGAAACCAGCCCCAGCATTTT.

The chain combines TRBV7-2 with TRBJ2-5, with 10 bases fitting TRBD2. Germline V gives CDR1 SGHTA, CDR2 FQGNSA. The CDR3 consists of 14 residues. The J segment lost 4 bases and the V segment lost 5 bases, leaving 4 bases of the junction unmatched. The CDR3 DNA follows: TGTGCCAGCAGCGCACTAGCGGGGTCAGAGACCCAGTACTTC. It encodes CASSALAGSETQYF.

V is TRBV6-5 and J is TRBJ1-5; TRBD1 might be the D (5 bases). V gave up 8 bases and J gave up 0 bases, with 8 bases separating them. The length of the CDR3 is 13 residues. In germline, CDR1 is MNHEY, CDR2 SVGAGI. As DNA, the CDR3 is TGTGCCAGCGTGCAGGGTAGCAATCAGCCCCAGCATTTT. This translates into CASVQGSNQPQHF.

The CDR3 loop is CASTRGSSYEQYF. The CDR3 DNA follows: TGTGCCAGCACTAGGGGCAGCTCCTACGAGCAGTACTTC. This chain connects TRBV25-1 to TRBJ2-7, with D tentatively TRBD1 (5 bases). This CDR3 is 13 amino acids long. The V and J ends lost 7 bases and 0 bases respectively, with 10 bases between them. Germline V gives CDR1 MGHDK, CDR2 SYGVNS.

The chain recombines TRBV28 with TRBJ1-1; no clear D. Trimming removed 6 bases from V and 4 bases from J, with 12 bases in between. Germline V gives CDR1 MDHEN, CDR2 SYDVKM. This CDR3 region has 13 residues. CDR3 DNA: TGTGCCAGCAGAATTCTTTCTATCACTGAAGCTTTCTTT. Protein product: CASRILSITEAFF.